This entry features one TCR beta chain sequence. Deletions cut 0 bases from V and 0 bases from J, with 6 bases between. The CDR3 is made up of 15 amino acids. Germline V CDR1 and CDR2: SGHAT, FQNNGV. These data are taken from a study of blood T cell repertoires in COVID-19. Assay used: immunoSEQ multiplex PCR; TCRdb lists only in-frame clones, some missing. The table shows about 92,000 clones, with around 81% occurring only once. The V and J genes are TRBV11-2 and TRBJ1-5; D not certain. The receptor comes from a man aged 45 to 65 who had recovered from COVID-19. Sample: peripheral blood. The CDR3 loop reads CASSLDPGSNQPQHF. CDR3 coding DNA: TGTGCCAGCAGCTTAGATCCCGGTAGCAATCAGCCCCAGCATTTT.